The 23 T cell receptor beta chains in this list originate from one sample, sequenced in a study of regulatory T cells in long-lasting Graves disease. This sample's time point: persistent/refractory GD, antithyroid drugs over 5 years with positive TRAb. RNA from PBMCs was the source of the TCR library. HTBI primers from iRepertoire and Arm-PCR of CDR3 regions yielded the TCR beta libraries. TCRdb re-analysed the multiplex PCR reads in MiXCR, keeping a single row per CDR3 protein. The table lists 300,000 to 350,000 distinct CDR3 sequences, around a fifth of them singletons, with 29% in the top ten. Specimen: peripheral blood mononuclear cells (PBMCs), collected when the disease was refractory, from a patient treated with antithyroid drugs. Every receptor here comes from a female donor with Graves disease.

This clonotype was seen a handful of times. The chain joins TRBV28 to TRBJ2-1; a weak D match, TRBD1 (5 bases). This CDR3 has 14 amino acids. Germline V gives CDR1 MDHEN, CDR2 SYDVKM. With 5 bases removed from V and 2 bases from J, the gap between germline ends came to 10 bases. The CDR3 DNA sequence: TGTGCCAGCAGTGGGGCCGATACCTACAATGAGCAGTTCTTC. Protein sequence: CASSGADTYNEQFF.

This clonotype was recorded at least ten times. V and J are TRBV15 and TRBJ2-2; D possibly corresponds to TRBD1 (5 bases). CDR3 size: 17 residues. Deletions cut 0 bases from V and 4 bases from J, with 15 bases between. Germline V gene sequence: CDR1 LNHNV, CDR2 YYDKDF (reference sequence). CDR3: CATSRDRTTPVTGELFF. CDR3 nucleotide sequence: TGTGCCACCAGCAGAGACAGGACAACGCCGGTCACCGGGGAGCTGTTTTTT. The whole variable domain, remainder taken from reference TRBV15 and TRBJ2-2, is DAMVIQNPRYQVTQFGKPVTLSCSQTLNHNVMYWYQQKSSQAPKLLFHYYDKDFNNEADTPDNFQSRRPNTSFCFLDIRSPGLGDTAMYLCATSRDRTTPVTGELFFGEGSRLTVL.

The DNA for the CDR3 is TGCAGTGCTAGAGATGCCCGGCGGGGGACTGAAGCTTTCTTT. The encoded protein is CSARDARRGTEAFF. The rearrangement links TRBV20-1 to TRBJ1-1; tentative D call: TRBD1 (5 bases). The germline V gene encodes CDR1 DFQATT and CDR2 SNEGSKA (reference sequence). This CDR3 is 14 amino acids long. V was trimmed by 0 bases and J by 5 bases, leaving 13 bases between them.

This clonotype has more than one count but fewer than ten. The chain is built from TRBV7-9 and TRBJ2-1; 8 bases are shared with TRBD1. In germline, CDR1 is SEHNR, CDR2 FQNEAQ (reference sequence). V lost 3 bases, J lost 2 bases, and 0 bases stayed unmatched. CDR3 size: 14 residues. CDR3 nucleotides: TGTGCCAGCAGCTTGGGACAGGCCTACAATGAGCAGTTCTTC. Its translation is CASSLGQAYNEQFF.

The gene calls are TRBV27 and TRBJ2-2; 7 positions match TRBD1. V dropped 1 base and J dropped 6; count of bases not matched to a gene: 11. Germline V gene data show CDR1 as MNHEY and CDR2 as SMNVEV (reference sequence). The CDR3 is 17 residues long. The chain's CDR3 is CASSLWGETGKAGELFF. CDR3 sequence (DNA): TGTGCCAGCAGTTTATGGGGAGAGACAGGGAAGGCCGGGGAGCTGTTTTTT.

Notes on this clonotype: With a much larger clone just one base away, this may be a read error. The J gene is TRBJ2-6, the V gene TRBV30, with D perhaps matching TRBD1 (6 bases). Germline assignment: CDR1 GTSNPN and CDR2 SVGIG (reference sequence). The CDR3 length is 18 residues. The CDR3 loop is CAWSVWGLLHSGANALTF. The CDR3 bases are TGTGCCTGGAGTGTCTGGGGGCTTCTACACTCTGGGGCCAACGCCCTGACTTTC.

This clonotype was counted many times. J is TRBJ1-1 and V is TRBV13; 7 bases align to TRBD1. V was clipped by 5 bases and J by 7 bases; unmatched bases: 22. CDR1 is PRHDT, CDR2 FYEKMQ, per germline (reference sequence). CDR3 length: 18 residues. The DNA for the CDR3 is TGTGCCAGCAGCCCGTCGCTTGGAAGGGGGCGAAGTTACCGTGAAGCTTTCTTT. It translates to CASSPSLGRGRSYREAFF.

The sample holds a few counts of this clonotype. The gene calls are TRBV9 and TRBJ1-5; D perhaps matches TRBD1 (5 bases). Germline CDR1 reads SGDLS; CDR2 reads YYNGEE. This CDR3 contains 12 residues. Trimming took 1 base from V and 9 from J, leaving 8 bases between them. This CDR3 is CASSVWGGPQHF. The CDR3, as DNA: TGTGCCAGCAGCGTATGGGGGGGGCCCCAGCATTTT. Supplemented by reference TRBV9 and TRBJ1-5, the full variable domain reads DSGVTQTPKHLITATGQRVTLRCSPRSGDLSVYWYQQSLDQGLQFLIQYYNGEERAKGNILERFSAQQFPDLHSELNLSSLELGDSALYFCASSVWGGPQHFGDGTRLSIL.

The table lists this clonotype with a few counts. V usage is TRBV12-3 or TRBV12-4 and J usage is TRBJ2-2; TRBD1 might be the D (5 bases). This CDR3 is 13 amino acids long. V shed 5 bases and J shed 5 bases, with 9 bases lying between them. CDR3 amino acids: CASSRQKTGELFF. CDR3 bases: TGTGCCAGCAGTCGACAGAAGACCGGGGAGCTGTTTTTT.

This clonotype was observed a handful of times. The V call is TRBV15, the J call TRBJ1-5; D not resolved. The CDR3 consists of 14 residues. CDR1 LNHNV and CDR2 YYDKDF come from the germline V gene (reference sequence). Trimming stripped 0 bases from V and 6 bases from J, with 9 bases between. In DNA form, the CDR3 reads TGTGCCACCAGCAGAGATAGGGATGTTCAGCCCCAGCATTTT. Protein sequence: CATSRDRDVQPQHF.

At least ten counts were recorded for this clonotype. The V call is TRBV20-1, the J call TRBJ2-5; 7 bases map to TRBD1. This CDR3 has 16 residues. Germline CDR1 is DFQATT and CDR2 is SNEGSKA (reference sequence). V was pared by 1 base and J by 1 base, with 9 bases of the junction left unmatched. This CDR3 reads CSARGQQGQSQETQYF. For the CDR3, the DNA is TGCAGTGCTAGAGGCCAGCAGGGACAGTCCCAAGAGACCCAGTACTTC.

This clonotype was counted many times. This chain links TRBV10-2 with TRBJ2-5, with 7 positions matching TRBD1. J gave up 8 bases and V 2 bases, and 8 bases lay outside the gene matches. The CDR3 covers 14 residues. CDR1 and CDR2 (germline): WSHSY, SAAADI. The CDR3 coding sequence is TGCGCCAGCAGTGAGAAAGGGGGCAGAGGAACCCAGTACTTC. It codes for CASSEKGGRGTQYF.

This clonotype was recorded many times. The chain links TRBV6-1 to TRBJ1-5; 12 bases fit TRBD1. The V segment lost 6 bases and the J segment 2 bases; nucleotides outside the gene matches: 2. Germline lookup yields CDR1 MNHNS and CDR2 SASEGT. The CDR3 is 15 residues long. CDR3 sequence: CASSGTGGGNQPQHF. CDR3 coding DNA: TGTGCCAGCAGCGGGACAGGGGGCGGCAATCAGCCCCAGCATTTT.

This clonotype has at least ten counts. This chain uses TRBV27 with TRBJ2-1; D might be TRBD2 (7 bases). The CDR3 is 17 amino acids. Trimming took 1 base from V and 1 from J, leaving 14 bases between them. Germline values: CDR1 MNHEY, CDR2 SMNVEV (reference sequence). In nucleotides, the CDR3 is TGTGCCAGCAGTTTATTTCCTGGGGGGGCTTCCTACAATGAGCAGTTCTTC. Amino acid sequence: CASSLFPGGASYNEQFF.

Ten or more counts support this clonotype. The DNA for the CDR3 is TGTGCCAGCAGAGGGGGATCGGGAAATCAGCCCCAGCATTTT. It encodes CASRGGSGNQPQHF. V is TRBV5-5 and J is TRBJ1-5; D possibly corresponds to TRBD1 (6 bases). Germline CDR1 reads SGHKS; CDR2 reads YYEKEE (reference sequence). The CDR3 sequence is 14 residues long. Deletions cut 5 bases from V and 4 bases from J, with 13 bases between.

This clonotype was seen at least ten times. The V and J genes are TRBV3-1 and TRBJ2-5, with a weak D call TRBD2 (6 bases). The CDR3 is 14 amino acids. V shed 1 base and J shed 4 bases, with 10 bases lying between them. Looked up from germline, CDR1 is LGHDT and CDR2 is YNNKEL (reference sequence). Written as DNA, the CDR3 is TGTGCCAGCAGCCAAGGACTAGTGCGAGAGACCCAGTACTTC. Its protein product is CASSQGLVRETQYF.

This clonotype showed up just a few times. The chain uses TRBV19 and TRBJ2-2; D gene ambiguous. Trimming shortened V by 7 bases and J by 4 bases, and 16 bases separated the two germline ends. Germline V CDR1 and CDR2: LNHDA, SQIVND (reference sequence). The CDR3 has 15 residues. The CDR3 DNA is TGTGCCAGTAACTTTAACGGGCCACTCACCGGGGAGCTGTTTTTT. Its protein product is CASNFNGPLTGELFF.

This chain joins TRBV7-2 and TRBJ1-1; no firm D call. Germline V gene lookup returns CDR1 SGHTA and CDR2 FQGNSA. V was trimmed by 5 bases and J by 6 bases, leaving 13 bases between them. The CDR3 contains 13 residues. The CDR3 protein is CASSDLEAPEAFF. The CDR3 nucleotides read TGTGCCAGCAGCGACTTAGAGGCTCCTGAAGCTTTCTTT. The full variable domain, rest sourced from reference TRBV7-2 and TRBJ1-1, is GAGVSQSPSNKVTEKGKDVELRCDPISGHTALYWYRQSLGQGLEFLIYFQGNSAPDKSGLPSDRFSAERTGGSVSTLTIQRTQQEDSAVYLCASSDLEAPEAFFGQGTRLTVV.

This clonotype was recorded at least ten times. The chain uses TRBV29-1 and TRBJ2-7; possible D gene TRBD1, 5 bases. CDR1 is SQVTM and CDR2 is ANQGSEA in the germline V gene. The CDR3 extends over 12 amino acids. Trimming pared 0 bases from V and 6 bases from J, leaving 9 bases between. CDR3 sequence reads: CSVEDRVGEQYF. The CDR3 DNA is TGCAGCGTTGAAGACAGGGTTGGCGAGCAGTACTTC.

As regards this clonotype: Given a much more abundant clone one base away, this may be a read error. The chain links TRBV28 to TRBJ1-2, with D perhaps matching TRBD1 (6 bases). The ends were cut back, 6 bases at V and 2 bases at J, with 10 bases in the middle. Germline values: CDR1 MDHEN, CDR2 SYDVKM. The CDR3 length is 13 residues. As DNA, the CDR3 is TGTGCCAGCAGGGTCGGACAGAACTATGGCTACACCTTC. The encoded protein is CASRVGQNYGYTF.

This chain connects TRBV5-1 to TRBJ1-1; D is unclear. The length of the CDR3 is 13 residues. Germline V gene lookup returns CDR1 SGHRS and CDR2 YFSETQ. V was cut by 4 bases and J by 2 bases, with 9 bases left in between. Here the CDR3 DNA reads TGCGCCAGCAGCAGGAGGGAAAACACTGAAGCTTTCTTT. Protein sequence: CASSRRENTEAFF.

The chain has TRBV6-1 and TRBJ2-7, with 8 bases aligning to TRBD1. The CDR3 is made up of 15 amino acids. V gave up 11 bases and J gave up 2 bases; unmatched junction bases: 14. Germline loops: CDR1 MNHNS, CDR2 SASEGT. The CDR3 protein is CASRGPGGRPYEQYF. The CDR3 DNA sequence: TGTGCCTCCAGGGGCCCAGGGGGCAGACCCTACGAGCAGTACTTC.

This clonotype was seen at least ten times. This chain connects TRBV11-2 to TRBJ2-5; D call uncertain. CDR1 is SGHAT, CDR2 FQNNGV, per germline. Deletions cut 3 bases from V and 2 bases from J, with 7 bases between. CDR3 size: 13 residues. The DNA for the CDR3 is TGTGCCAGCAGCTTCGGGTATCAAGAGACCCAGTACTTC. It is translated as CASSFGYQETQYF.